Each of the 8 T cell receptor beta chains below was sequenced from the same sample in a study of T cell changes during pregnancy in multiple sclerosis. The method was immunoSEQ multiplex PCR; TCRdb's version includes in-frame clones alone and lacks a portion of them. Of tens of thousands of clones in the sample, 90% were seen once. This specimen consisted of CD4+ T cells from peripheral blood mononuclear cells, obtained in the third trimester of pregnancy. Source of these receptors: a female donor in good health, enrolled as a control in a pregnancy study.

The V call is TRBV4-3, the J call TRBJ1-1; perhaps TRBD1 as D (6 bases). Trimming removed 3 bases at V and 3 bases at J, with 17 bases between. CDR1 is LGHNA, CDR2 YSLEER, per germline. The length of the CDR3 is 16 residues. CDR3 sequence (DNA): TGCGCCAGCAGCCAGCATGCAGGGGCATCGGACACTGAAGCTTTCTTT. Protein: CASSQHAGASDTEAFF.

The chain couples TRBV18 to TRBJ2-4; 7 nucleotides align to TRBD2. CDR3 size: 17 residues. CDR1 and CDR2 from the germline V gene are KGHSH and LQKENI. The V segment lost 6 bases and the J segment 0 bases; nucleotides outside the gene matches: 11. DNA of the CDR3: TGTGCCAGCTCTCTAAGCGGGGAGGGAGGAGCCAAAAACATTCAGTACTTC. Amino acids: CASSLSGEGGAKNIQYF.

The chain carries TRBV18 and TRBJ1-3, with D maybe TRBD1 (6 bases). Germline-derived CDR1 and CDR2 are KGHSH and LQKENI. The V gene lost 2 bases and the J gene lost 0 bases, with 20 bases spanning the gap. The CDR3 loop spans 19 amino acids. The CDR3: CASSPLSGPGASSGNTIYF. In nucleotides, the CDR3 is TGTGCCAGCTCACCATTATCTGGTCCAGGGGCTTCCTCTGGAAACACCATATATTTT.

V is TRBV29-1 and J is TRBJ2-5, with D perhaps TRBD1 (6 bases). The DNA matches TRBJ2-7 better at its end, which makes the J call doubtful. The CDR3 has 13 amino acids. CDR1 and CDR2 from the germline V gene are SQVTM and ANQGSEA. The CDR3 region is CSVHDRTSYEQYF. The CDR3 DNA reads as TGCAGCGTTCACGACAGGACCTCCTACGAGCAGTACTTC.

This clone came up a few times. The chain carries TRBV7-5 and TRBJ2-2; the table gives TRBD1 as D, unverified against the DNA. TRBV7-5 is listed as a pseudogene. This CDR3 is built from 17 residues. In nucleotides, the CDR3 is TGTGCCAGAAGCTACCGGACCTTGGACAGGGGCACCGGGGAGCTGTTTTTT. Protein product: CARSYRTLDRGTGELFF.

This CDR3 reads CASSLEAGGSYEQYF. The DNA of the CDR3 is TGTGCCAGCAGTTTAGAAGCGGGAGGGTCCTACGAGCAGTACTTC. V and J are TRBV27 and TRBJ2-7; 10 nucleotides align to TRBD2. Per the germline V gene, CDR1 is MNHEY and CDR2 is SMNVEV (reference sequence). The CDR3 totals 15 residues. Trimming took 2 bases from V and 1 from J; bases not matched to a gene: 2.

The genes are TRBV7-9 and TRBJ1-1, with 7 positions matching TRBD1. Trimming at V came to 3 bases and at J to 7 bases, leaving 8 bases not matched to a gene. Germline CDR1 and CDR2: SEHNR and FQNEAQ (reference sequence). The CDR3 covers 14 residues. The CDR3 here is CASSFNRGSDEAFF. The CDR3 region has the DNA TGTGCCAGCAGCTTTAACAGGGGAAGTGATGAAGCTTTCTTT.

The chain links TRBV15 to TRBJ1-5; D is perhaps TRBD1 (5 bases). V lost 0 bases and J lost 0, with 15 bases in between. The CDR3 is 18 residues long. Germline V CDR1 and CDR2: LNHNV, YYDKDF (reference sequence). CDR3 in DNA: TGTGCCACCAGCAGAGATAGTTTGGGCAGGGTTAGCAATCAGCCCCAGCATTTT. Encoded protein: CATSRDSLGRVSNQPQHF.